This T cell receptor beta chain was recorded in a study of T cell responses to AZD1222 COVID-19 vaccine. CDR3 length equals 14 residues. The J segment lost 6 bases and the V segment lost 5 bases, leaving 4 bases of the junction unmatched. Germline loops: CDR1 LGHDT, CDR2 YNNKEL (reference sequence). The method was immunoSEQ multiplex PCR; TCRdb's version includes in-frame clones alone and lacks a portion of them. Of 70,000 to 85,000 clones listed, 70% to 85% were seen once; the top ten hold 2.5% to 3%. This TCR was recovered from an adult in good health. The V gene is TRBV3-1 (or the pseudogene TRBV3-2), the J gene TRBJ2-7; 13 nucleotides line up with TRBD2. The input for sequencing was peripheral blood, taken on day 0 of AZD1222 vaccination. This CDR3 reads CASSLLAGGPEQYF. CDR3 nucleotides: TGTGCCAGCAGCTTACTAGCGGGGGGGCCCGAGCAGTACTTC.